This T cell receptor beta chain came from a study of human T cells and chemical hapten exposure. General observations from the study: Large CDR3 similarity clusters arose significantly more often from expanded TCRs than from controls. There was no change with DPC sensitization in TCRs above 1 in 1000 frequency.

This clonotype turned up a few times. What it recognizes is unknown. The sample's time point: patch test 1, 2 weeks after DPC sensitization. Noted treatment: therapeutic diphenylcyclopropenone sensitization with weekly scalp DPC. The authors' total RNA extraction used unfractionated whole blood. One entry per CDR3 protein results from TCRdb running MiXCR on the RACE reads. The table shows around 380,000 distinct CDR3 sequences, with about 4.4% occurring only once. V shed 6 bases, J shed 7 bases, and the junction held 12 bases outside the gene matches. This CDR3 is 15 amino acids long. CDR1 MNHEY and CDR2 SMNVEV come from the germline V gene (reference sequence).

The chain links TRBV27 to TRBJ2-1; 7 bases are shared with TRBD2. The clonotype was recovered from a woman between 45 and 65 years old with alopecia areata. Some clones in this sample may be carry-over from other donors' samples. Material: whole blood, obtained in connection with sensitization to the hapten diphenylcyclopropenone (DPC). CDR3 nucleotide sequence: TGTGCCAGCAGGAGCGGGACCCCGTTTCCAAATGAGCAGTTCTTC. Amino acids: CASRSGTPFPNEQFF.